This TCR beta chain was observed in a study of cytomegalovirus exposure and HLA in healthy donors (dated by TCRdb to between 2016 and 2019). Regarding the complete study: In an earlier analysis of under 600 of the donors, 276 Gb of sequence data and approximately 120 million unique TCR beta sequences from 180 million or so T cells were reported. In a later genetic analysis, genome-wide SNP genotypes for about 55% of the roughly 670 donors were used, and that subset was treated as a discovery cohort. HLA typing covered class I and class II loci at four-digit resolution. The T cell repertoires of some 670 subjects were profiled by immunosequencing and related to cytomegalovirus serostatus. Across roughly 420 genotyped donors of the cohort, an average of approximately 240,000 unique TCR beta nucleotide sequences per donor were sequenced, and 15% to 20% of those sequences were non-productive. To predict cytomegalovirus infection status, the study combined high-throughput TCR immunosequencing, statistical association of individual TCRs with disease status, and machine learning. Roughly 5 DR-DQ haplotypes were treated as single units for association and clustering because of strong linkage in the cohort. A separate validation cohort of approximately 120 different subjects was used in addition to the roughly 700-subject first cohort. Roughly 300 gigabases of sequencing data and tens of millions of unique TCR sequences made up an early release that covered approximately 650 HLA-typed donors. Alongside the repertoire data, information on donor age, sex, ethnicity and CMV serostatus was compiled. All discovery cohort repertoires had been generated on a single sequencing platform. The later analysis used no new phenotypic data to find candidate immune exposures, relying instead on TCR beta sequences and their occurrence across donors. In an earlier analysis of 550 to 700 of the donors, high-throughput TCR beta sequencing was used to judge whether each TCR beta V gene segment behaved as functional or pseudogenic. The genetic ancestry cluster associated with self-reported Caucasian donors included approximately 85% of the roughly 400 genotyped donors. To study patterns of TCR occurrence, a later analysis re-analyzed previously published TCR beta repertoires from just over 650 donors and added high-resolution HLA genotyping. Typing coverage differed by locus: A, B, C, DRB1 and DQB1 were typed in about 620-640 donors, DQA1 in 500 to 550, DPA1 in approximately 610, and DPB1 in 450 to 480. The aim of the study was to test whether cataloging public T cell receptors could identify signatures of past pathogen exposure.

In total, roughly 670 healthy bone marrow donors made up the cohort. Cohort members were all nominally healthy when sampled, although unrecorded immune exposures were likely present. The donor was CMV seropositive and belonged to the group of a few hundred seropositive cohort members. Every donor gave a peripheral blood sample, and the peripheral blood mononuclear cells from that sample were used for TCR beta sequencing. The Qiagen DNeasy Blood Extraction Kit was used to extract genomic DNA from the blood cell samples. Preparation of the library involved the immunoSEQ multiplex PCR assay. For the multiplex PCR, a mixture combining 60 forward primers for TCR Vbeta segments and 13 reverse primers for TCR Jbeta segments was used. The CDR3 region of rearranged TCR beta genes was amplified from genomic DNA by a multiplex PCR assay. The amplified TCR beta libraries were sequenced on the Illumina HiSeq System as 87-base-pair reads. Regarding the original processing steps: A later analysis counted around 72 million unique TCR beta chains across the 550 to 750 repertoires, and some 11 million of these chains were shared by at least two donors. To remove PCR and sequencing errors, raw reads were error-corrected and collapsed into unique sequences using a nearest-neighbor algorithm that merged closely related sequences. V, D and J gene segments were assigned by aligning CDR3 sequences to IMGT reference sequences. For a sequence to be retained, at least a six-nucleotide match to both a V gene segment and a J gene segment was required. A rearrangement counted as productive if the CDR3 had no stop codons and remained in frame with V and J, and every other rearrangement counted as non-productive. CDR3 was defined according to IMGT convention as the region running from the second conserved V-encoded cysteine to the conserved J-encoded phenylalanine. Sequences without an unambiguous match to a single V gene segment were excluded from the earlier analysis of almost 600 of the donors. An earlier analysis of a few hundred of the donors called V segments functional above 56.7% productive rearrangements and segregating when the between-donor standard deviation exceeded 5%. A statistical classification framework was built to diagnose cytomegalovirus status from the catalog of TCR beta chain sequences. In a later analysis, TCR nucleotide sequences were compared against IMGT/GENE-DB human TR gene sequences so that V and J genes could be assigned. The TCRdist pipeline was used in a later analysis to assign CDR3 sequences and most-parsimonious VDJ recombination scenarios. A later analysis defined each TCR beta chain by its CDR3 amino acid sequence plus V-gene family, and excluded reads lacking a unique V-gene family. In a later analysis, some 600 highly shared, low-generation-probability nucleotide sequences were removed to address suspected cross-contamination and a sequencing artifact. A later analysis calculated a clonal expansion index for each public chain from normalized within-repertoire ranks of inferred template counts. In a later analysis, generation probabilities were computed using a VDJ recombination model fitted to out-of-frame rearrangements, and the results were checked against IGoR. A later analysis scored TCR-TCR, TCR-HLA and TCR-CMV co-occurrence with hypergeometric tests, applying a repertoire-size bias correction to TCR pairs. To estimate false discovery rates, a later analysis permuted the HLA or CMV assignments 20 times. In a later analysis, co-occurring TCRs were grouped using DBSCAN, and TCRdist sequence similarity was added for clustering within HLA-allele-positive subsets. Co-occurrence clustering excluded repertoires with fewer than 30,000 or more than 120,000 public chains, plus five with anomalous nucleotide sharing. The table was pulled from immuneACCESS by TCRdb, which kept in-frame rearrangements only. Such tables lose some clones; where checked, under half of the loss comes from unresolved V genes, and the rest has no known cause. The DNA was the basis for D and trimming; V, J and clone size are from that table. The sample data list about 190,000 clones, and around 67% of these were observed just once. The top ten constitute approximately 3% of the sample.

The junction shows trimming of 7 bases on V and 4 bases on J, and the gene matches do not reach 6 bases of it. The CDR3 goes from the cysteine to the phenylalanine over 13 residues. Only the CDR3 DNA stays, 39 bases, in frame from base 1. The germline V gene (reference sequence) specifies MNHEY as CDR1 and SMNVEV as CDR2. As to this clone: The antigen it binds to is not known. Base quality data are lacking; no much larger clone is found one base away.

The paper's findings and limits, for the study overall: Across donors, most TCR sequences were observed very rarely, whereas some public TCRs were present in many individuals. In a later analysis, TCR association rates were found to vary across HLA loci, with the most associated TCRs seen for DRB1 alleles and the fewest for HLA-C alleles. Only TCR beta chains were sequenced in this cohort, and the absence of alpha or paired-chain data limited detectable features. According to a later analysis, most CMV-associated TCR beta chains appeared to be HLA-restricted, and the HLA associations seemed to be driven largely by CMV exposure. The authors suggested that the approach could potentially be generalized to other disease states and immunological phenotypes. In an earlier analysis of some 500 of the donors, most TCR beta V segments appeared in productive rearrangements about 87% or about 30% of the time, broadly matching IMGT annotations. In a later genetic analysis, a missense DCLRE1C variant was associated with V-gene and J-gene trimming of TCR beta chains, and the association was replicated in an independent cohort. CMV serostatus was the only immune exposure information available for the cohort. A cluster of highly shared sequence variants was judged likely to represent a technical artifact of the sequencing pipeline. In vitro tests confirmed that a few of the cytomegalovirus-associated TCR beta chains recognize cytomegalovirus antigens. In a later analysis, HLA-associated TCR beta chains showed more clonal expansion and lower generation probabilities than non-associated chains that were equally common. Compared with the 666-donor mean, donors in an Asian-associated ancestry cluster had fewer N-insertions in productive TCRs, according to a later genetic analysis. Sequencing depth was assumed to be roughly uniform across donors in the presence/absence analyses, though that assumption may not hold. Some IMGT-functional V segments, including TRBV6-2 and TRBV6-3, could not be told apart with the 87-base-pair reads, so those segments were excluded. Several of the top co-occurrence clusters appeared to be linked to parvovirus B19, influenza, CMV and Epstein-Barr virus, according to a later analysis. Assigning TCR associations to individual alleles was difficult when HLA alleles, especially DR and DQ, strongly co-occurred. In the study, 150 to 200 TCR beta chains were listed as associated with cytomegalovirus. Because some donors lacked HLA typing at each locus, the association tests relied only on the typed subset. The earlier analysis of 450 to 700 of the donors excluded roughly 17 rarely observed V segments, including chromosome 9 orphons, because counts were too low. A further reported finding was that TCR beta sequences accurately predicted the HLA-A and HLA-B alleles for most subjects in the first cohort. The classifier was reported to diagnose cytomegalovirus status with high specificity and sensitivity in both the original cohort and the validation cohort. At a false discovery rate of 0.05, a later analysis linked around 15,000 TCR beta sequences to specific HLA alleles. Correlated functional status among segregating V segments might be attributable to linkage disequilibrium, but an unknown experimental factor could not be ruled out.

The sequencing input was PBMCs. The TCR sequence derives from a woman aged 30 to 39 in good health and CMV-seropositive. Recombination joined TRBV27 with TRBJ2-7, with TRBD2 identical over 8 junction bases. Read as DNA, the sequence is TGTGCCAGCAAAGCGGGAGATCGGTACGAGCAGTACTTC. This is translated as CASKAGDRYEQYF.